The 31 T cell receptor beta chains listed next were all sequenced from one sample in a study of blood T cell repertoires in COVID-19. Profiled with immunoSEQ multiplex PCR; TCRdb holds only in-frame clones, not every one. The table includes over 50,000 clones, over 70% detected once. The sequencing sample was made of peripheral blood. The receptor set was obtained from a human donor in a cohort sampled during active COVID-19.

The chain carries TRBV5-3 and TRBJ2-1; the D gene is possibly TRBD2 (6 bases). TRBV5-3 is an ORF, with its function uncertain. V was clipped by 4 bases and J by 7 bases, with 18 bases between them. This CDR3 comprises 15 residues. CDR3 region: CARSLNFGGRNEQFF. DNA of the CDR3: TGTGCCAGAAGCCTCAACTTCGGGGGTAGGAATGAGCAGTTCTTC.

The CDR3 loop is CASSLGPGGGNEQYF. The CDR3 region has the DNA TGTGCCAGCAGCTTGGGACCGGGAGGGGGAAACGAGCAGTACTTC. The chain couples TRBV5-4 to TRBJ2-7; 8 bases agree with TRBD2. J was trimmed by 5 bases and V by 0 bases; bases with no gene match: 7. CDR3 size: 15 residues. Germline V gene sequence: CDR1 SGHNT, CDR2 YYREEE (reference sequence).

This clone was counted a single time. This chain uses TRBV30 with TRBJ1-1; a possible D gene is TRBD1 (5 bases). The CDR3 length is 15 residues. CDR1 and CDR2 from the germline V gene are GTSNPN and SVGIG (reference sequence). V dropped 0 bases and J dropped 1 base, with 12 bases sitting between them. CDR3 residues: CAWSVLGGGNTEAFF. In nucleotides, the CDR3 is TGTGCCTGGAGTGTCTTGGGGGGTGGGAACACTGAAGCTTTCTTT. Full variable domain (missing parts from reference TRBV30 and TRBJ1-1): SQTIHQWPATLVQPVGSPLSLECTVEGTSNPNLYWYRQAAGRGLQLLFYSVGIGQISSEVPQNLSASRPQDRQFILSSKKLLLSDSGFYLCAWSVLGGGNTEAFFGQGTRLTVV.

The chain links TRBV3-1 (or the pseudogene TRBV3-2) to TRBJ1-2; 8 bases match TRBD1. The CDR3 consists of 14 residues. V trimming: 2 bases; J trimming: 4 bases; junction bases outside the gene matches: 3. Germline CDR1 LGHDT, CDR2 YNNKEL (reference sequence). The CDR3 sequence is CASSQRGQGYGYTF. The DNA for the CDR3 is TGTGCCAGCAGCCAACGCGGACAGGGCTATGGCTACACCTTC.

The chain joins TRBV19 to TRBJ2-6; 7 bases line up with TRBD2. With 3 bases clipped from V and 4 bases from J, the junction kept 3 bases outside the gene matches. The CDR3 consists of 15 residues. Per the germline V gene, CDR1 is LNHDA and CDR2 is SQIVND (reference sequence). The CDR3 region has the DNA TGTGCCAGTAGTATTAGCGGGTCAGGGGCCAACGTCCTGACTTTC. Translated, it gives CASSISGSGANVLTF.

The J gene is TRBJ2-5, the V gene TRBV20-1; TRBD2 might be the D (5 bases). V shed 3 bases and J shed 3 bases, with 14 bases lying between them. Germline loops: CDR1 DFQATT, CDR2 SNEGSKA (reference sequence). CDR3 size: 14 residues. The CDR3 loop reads CSASSPRGEETQYF. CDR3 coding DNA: TGCAGTGCTAGTTCGCCTCGGGGAGAAGAGACCCAGTACTTC.

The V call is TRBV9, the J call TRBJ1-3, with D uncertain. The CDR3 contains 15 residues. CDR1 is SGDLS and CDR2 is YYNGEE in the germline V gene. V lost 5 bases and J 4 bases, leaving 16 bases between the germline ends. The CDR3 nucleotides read TGTGCCAGCAGTAACCGTGGGAGTCCCGGAAACACCATATATTTT. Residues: CASSNRGSPGNTIYF.

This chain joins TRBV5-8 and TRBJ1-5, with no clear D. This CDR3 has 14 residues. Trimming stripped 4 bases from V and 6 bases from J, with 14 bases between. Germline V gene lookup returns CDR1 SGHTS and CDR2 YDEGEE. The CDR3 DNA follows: TGTGCCAGCAGCATGCGAATTCAGGCTCAGCCCCAGCATTTT. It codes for CASSMRIQAQPQHF.

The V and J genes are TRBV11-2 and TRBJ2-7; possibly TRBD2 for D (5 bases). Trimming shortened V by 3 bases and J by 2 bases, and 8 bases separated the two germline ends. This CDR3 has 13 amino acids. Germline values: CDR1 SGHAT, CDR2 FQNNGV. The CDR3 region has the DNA TGTGCCAGCAGCTTGCTAGCCACCTACGAGCAGTACTTC. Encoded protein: CASSLLATYEQYF.

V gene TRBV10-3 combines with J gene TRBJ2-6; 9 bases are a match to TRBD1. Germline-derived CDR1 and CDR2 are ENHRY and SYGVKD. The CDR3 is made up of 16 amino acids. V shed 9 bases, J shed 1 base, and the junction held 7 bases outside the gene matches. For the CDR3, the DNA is TGTGCCATTCGACCGGGACAGGGTTCTGGGGCCAACGTCCTGACTTTC. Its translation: CAIRPGQGSGANVLTF.

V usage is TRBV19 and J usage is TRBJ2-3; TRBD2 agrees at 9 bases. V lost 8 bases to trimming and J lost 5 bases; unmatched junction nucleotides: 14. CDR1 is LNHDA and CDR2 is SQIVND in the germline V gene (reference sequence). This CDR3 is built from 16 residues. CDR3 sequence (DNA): TGTGCCAGTTGCCGCAGGCTAGCGGGAAATGGAGATACGCAGTATTTT. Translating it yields CASCRRLAGNGDTQYF.

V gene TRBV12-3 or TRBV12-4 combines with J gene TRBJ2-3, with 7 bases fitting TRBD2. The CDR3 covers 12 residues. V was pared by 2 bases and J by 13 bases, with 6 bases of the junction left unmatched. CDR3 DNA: TGTGCCAGCAGTTTATTCGGACTAGAGGAGTATTTT. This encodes CASSLFGLEEYF.

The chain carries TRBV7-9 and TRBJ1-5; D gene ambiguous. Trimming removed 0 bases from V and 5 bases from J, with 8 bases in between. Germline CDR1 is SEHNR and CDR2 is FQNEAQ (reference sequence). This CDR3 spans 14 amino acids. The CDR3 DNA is TGTGCCAGCAGCTTAGCGACAAGAGATCAGCCCCAGCATTTT. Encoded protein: CASSLATRDQPQHF.

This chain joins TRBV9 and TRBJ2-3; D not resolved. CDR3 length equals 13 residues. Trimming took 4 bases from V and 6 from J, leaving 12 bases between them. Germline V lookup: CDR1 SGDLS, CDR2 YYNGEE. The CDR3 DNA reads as TGTGCCAGCAGCCCCTACGACTGGGATACGCAGTATTTT. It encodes CASSPYDWDTQYF.

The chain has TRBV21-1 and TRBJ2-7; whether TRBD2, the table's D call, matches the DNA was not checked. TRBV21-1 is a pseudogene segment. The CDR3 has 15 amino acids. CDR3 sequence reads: CASSKGQRVSYEQYF. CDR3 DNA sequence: TGTGCCAGCAGCAAGGGGCAGCGGGTTTCCTACGAGCAGTACTTC.

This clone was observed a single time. The CDR3 sequence is CASSLSEDRYREQFF. In DNA form, the CDR3 reads TGTGCCAGCAGCTTATCCGAGGACAGGTACCGCGAGCAGTTCTTC. The gene calls are TRBV7-6 and TRBJ2-1; 7 nucleotides align to TRBD1. This CDR3 region has 15 residues. Germline trimming cut 2 bases from V and 10 bases from J; bases unmatched to any gene: 11. The germline V gene has CDR1 SGHVS and CDR2 FNYEAQ. The full variable domain, completed using reference TRBV7-6 and TRBJ2-1, is GAGVSQSPRYKVTKRGQDVALRCDPISGHVSLYWYRQALGQGPEFLTYFNYEAQQDKSGLPNDRFSAERPEGSISTLTIQRTEQRDSAMYRCASSLSEDRYREQFFGPGTRLTVL.

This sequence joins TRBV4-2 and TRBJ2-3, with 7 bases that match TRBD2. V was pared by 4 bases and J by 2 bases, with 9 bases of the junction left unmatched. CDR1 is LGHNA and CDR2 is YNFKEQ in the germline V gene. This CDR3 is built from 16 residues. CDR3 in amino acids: CASSPSQAGVTDTQYF. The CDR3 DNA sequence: TGTGCCAGCAGCCCTTCTCAGGCGGGAGTCACAGATACGCAGTATTTT.

CDR3 in amino acids: CASIPGGWYGYTF. The CDR3 nucleotides read TGTGCCAGCATACCAGGGGGCTGGTATGGCTACACCTTC. V is TRBV6-5 and J is TRBJ1-2, with TRBD1 matching over 8 bases. CDR1 MNHEY and CDR2 SVGAGI come from the germline V gene. The CDR3 is 13 residues long. V shed 7 bases and J 5 bases; nucleotides not matched to a gene: 6.

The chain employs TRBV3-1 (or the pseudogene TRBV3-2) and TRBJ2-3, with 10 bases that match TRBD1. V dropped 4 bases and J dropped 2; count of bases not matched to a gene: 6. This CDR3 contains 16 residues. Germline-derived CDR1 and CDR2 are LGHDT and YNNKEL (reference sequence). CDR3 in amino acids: CASSLHGTGVTDTQYF. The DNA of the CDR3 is TGTGCCAGCAGCCTACACGGGACAGGGGTCACAGATACGCAGTATTTT.

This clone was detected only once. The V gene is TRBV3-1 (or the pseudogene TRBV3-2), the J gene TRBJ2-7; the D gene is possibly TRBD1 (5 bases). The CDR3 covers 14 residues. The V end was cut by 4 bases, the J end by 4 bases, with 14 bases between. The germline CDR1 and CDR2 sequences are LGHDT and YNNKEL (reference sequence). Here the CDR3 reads CASSPRSRAYEQYF. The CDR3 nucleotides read TGTGCCAGCAGCCCGAGGTCCAGGGCGTACGAGCAGTACTTC.

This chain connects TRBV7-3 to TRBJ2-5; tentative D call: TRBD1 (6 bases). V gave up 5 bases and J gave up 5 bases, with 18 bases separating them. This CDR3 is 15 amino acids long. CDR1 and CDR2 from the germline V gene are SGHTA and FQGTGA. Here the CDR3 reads CASSLSTGPPETQYF. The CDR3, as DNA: TGTGCCAGCAGCCTGTCGACAGGACCCCCGGAGACCCAGTACTTC. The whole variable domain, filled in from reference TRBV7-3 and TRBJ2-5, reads GAGVSQTPSNKVTEKGKYVELRCDPISGHTALYWYRQSLGQGPEFLIYFQGTGAADDSGLPNDRFFAVRPEGSVSTLKIQRTERGDSAVYLCASSLSTGPPETQYFGPGTRLLVL.

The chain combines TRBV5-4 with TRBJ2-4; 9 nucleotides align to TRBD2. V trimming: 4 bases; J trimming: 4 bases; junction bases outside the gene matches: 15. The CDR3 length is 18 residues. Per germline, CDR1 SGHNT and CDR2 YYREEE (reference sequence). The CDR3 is CASSPGLALAGDKNIQYF. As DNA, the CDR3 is TGTGCCAGCAGCCCCGGACTAGCGCTCGCGGGCGATAAAAACATTCAGTACTTC.

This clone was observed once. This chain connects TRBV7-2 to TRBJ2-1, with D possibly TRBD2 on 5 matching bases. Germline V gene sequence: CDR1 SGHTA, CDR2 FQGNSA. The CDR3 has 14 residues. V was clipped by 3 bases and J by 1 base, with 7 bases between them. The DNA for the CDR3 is TGTGCCAGCAGCTTTAGCGTTTCCTACAATGAGCAGTTCTTC. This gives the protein CASSFSVSYNEQFF. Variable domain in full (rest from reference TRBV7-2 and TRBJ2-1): GAGVSQSPSNKVTEKGKDVELRCDPISGHTALYWYRQSLGQGLEFLIYFQGNSAPDKSGLPSDRFSAERTGGSVSTLTIQRTQQEDSAVYLCASSFSVSYNEQFFGPGTRLTVL.

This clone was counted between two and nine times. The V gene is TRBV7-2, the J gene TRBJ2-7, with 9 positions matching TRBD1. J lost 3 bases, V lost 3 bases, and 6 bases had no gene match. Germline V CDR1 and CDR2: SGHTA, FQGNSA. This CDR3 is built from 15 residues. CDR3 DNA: TGTGCCAGCAGCTTGGGACAGGGCAGACTCTACGAGCAGTACTTC. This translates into CASSLGQGRLYEQYF.

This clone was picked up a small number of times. The CDR3 loop is CASSAAGTGGGELFF. In DNA form, the CDR3 reads TGTGCCAGCAGCGCTGCCGGGACGGGGGGCGGGGAGCTGTTTTTT. V gene TRBV7-9 combines with J gene TRBJ2-2, with TRBD2 identical over 7 bases. Germline V gives CDR1 SEHNR, CDR2 FQNEAQ (reference sequence). V was pared by 5 bases and J by 7 bases, with 10 bases of the junction left unmatched. This CDR3 has 15 amino acids.

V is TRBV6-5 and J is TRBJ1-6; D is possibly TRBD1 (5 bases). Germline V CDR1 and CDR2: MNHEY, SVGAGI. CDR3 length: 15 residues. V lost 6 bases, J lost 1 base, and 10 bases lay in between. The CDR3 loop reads CASSSDRSYNSPLHF. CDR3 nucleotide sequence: TGTGCCAGCAGCTCCGACAGATCCTATAATTCACCCCTCCACTTT.

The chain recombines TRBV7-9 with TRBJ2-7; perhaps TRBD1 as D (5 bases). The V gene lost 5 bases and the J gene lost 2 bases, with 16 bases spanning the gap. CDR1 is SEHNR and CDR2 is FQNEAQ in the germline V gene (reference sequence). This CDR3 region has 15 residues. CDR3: CASSQRQMLTYEQYF. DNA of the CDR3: TGTGCCAGCAGCCAGAGACAGATGCTTACCTACGAGCAGTACTTC.

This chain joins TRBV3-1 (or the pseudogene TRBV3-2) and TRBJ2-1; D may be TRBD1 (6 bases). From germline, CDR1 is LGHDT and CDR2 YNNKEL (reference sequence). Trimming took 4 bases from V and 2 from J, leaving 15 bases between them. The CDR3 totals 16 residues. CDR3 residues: CASSPTGTQPYNEQFF. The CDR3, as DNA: TGTGCCAGCAGCCCGACCGGGACACAACCCTACAATGAGCAGTTCTTC.

The CDR3 region has the DNA TGTGCCAGCAGCGTCGGGACAGGGAGCACAGATACGCAGTATTTT. As protein: CASSVGTGSTDTQYF. This chain links TRBV9 with TRBJ2-3, with 9 positions matching TRBD1. The ends lost 2 bases at V and 0 bases at J; junction bases unmatched: 1. The CDR3 is 15 amino acids. Per germline, CDR1 SGDLS and CDR2 YYNGEE.

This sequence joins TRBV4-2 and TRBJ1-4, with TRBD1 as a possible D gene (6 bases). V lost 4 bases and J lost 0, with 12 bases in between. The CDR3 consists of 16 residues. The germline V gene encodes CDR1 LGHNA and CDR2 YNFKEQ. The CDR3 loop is CASSPRQVATNEKLFF. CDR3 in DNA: TGTGCCAGCAGCCCGCGACAGGTCGCAACTAATGAAAAACTGTTTTTT.

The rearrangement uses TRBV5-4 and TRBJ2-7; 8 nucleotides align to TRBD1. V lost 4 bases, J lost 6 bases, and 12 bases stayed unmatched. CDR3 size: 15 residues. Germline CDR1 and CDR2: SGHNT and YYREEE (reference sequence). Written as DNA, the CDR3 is TGTGCCAGCAGCCTTCCTGACAGGGGCTTGGGCGAGCAGTACTTC. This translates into CASSLPDRGLGEQYF.